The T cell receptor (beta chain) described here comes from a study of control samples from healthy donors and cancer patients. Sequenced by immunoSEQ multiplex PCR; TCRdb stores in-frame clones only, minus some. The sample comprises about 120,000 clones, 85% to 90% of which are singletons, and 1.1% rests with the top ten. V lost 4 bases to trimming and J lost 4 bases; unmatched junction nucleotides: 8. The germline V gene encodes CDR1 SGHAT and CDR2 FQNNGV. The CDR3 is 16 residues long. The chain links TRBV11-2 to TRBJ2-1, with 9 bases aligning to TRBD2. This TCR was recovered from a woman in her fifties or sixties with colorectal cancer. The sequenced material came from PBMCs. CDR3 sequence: CASSSRLAAQYNEQFF. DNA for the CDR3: TGTGCCAGCAGCTCTCGACTAGCGGCACAATACAATGAGCAGTTCTTC.